This T cell receptor (beta chain) was recorded in a study of blood T cells in healthy people across ages. The second PCR ran roughly 6 to 11 cycles with a sample-barcoded 5' primer and J-beta primers. Template switching added a 12-random-nucleotide identifier to every cDNA molecule. From the 5' RACE reads, TCRdb called clonotypes with MiXCR, one entry per CDR3 protein. The data contain about 1,400,000 distinct CDR3 sequences, around 59% of them singletons. Study observations and caveats: Expanded clonotype shifts may have been confounded, as the donors had an unknown CMV status.

Germline values: CDR1 MNHEY, CDR2 SVGEGT. This CDR3 comprises 13 residues. With respect to this clonotype: The antigen is undetermined. Germline is not matched at one junction end, which may reflect a read error.

V and J are TRBV6-2 or TRBV6-3 and TRBJ2-1; D perhaps matches TRBD1 (6 bases). The source material was blood. This receptor was taken from a man between 18 and 35 years old in good health. The chain's CDR3 is CASSDSDRNDQFF. The CDR3 DNA follows: TGTGCCAGCAGTGACTCTGACAGGAACGACCAGTTCTTC.